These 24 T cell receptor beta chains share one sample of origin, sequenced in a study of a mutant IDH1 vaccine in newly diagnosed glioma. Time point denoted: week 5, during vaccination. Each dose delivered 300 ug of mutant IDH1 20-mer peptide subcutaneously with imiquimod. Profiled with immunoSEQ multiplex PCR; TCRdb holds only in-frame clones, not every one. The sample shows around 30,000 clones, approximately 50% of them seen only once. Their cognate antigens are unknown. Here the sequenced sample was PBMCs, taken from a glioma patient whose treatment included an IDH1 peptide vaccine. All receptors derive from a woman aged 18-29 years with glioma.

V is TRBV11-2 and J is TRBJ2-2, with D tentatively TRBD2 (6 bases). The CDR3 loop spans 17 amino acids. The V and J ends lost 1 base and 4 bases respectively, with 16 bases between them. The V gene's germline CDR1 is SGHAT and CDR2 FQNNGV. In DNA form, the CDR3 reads TGTGCCAGCAGCTTAGGGGTCGGGGGTTCAGGCACCGGGGAGCTGTTTTTT. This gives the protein CASSLGVGGSGTGELFF.

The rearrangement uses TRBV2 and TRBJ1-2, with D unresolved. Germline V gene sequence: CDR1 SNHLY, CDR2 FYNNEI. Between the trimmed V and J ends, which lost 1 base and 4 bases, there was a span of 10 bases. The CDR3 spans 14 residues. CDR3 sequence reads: CASSEEVRVYGYTF. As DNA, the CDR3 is TGTGCCAGCAGTGAAGAAGTAAGGGTCTATGGCTACACCTTC.

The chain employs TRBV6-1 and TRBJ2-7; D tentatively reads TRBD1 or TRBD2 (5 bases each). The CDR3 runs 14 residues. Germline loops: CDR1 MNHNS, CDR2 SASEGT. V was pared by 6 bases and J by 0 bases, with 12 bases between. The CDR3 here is CASRGRPSSYEQYF. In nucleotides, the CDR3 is TGTGCCAGCAGGGGACGGCCGAGCTCCTACGAGCAGTACTTC.

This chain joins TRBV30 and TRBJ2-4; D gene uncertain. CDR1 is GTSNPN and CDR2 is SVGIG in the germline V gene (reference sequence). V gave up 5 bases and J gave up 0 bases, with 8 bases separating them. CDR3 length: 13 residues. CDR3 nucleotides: TGTGCCTGGCCGCAGCTAGCCAAAAACATTCAGTACTTC. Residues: CAWPQLAKNIQYF.

The CDR3 loop is CASSDYEQFF. The CDR3 DNA is TGTGCCAGCAGTGATTATGAGCAGTTCTTC. The chain employs TRBV2 and TRBJ2-1; D is uncertain. With 3 bases removed from V and 8 bases from J, the gap between germline ends came to 2 bases. Germline assignment: CDR1 SNHLY and CDR2 FYNNEI. The CDR3 length is 10 residues.

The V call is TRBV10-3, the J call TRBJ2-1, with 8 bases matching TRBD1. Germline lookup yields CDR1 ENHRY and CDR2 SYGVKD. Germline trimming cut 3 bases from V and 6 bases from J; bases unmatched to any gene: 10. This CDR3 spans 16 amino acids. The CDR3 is CAISDLGQGAVNEQFF. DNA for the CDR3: TGTGCCATCAGTGACCTCGGACAGGGAGCCGTCAATGAGCAGTTCTTC.

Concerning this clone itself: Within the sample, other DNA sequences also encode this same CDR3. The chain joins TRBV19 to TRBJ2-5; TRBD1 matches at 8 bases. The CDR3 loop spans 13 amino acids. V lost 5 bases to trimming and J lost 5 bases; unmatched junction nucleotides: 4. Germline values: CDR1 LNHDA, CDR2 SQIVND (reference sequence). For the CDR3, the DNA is TGTGCCAGTAGTTCAGGGGGCGCGGAGACCCAGTACTTC. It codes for CASSSGGAETQYF.

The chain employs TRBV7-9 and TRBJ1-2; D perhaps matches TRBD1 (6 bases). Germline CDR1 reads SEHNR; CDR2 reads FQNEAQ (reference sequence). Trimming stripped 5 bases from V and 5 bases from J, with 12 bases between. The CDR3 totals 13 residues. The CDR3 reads CASSRTDEYGYTF. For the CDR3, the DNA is TGTGCCAGCAGCCGGACAGACGAATATGGCTACACCTTC.

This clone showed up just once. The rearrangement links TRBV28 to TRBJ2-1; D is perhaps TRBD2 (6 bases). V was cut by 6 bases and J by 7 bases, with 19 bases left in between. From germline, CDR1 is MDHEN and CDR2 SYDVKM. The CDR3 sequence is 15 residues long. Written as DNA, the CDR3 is TGTGCCAGCAGCCCCCTCGGGACTTCCCAAAATGAGCAGTTCTTC. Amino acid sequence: CASSPLGTSQNEQFF.

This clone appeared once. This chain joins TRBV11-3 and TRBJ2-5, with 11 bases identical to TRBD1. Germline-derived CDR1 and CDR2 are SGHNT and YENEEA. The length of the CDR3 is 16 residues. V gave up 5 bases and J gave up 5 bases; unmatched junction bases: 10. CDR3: CASSPGTGGDGETQYF. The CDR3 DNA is TGTGCCAGCAGCCCCGGGACAGGGGGGGATGGGGAGACCCAGTACTTC.

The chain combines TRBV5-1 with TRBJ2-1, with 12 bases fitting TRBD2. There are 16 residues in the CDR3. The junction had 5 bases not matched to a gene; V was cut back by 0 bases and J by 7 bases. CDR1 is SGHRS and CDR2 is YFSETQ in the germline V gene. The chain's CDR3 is CASSLAVTSGSNEQFF. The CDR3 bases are TGCGCCAGCAGCTTGGCAGTGACTAGCGGGAGTAATGAGCAGTTCTTC.

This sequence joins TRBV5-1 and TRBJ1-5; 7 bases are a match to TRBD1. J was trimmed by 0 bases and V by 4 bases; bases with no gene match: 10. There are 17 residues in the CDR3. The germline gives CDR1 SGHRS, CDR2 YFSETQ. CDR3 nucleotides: TGCGCCAGCAGCCCAACAGGACAGGCCAATAGCAATCAGCCCCAGCATTTT. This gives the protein CASSPTGQANSNQPQHF.

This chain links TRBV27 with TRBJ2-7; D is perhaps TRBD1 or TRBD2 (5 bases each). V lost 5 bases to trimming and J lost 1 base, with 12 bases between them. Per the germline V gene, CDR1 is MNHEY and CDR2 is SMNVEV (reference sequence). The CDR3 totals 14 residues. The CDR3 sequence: CASSHRDGSYEQYF. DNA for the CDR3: TGTGCCAGCAGTCATCGGGACGGTTCCTACGAGCAGTACTTC.

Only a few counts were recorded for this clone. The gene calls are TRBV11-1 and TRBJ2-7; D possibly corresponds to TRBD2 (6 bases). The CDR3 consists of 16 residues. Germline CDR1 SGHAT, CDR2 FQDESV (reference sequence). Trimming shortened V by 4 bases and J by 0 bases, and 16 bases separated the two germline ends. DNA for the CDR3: TGTGCCAGCAGCTGGACTACGGCGGGGAGCTCCTACGAGCAGTACTTC. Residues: CASSWTTAGSSYEQYF. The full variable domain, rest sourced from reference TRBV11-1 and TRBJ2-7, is EAEVAQSPRYKITEKSQAVAFWCDPISGHATLYWYRQILGQGPELLVQFQDESVVDDSQLPKDRFSAERLKGVDSTLKIQPAELGDSAMYLCASSWTTAGSSYEQYFGPGTRLTVT.

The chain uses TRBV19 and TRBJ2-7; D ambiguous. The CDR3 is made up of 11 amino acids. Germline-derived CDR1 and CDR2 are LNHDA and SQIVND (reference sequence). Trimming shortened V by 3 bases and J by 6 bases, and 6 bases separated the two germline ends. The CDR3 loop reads CASSIRAEQYF. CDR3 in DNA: TGTGCCAGTAGTATCCGGGCCGAGCAGTACTTC.

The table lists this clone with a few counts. The CDR3 protein is CASSSDWGQGDNEQFF. In DNA, the CDR3 is TGCGCCAGCAGCTCGGACTGGGGACAGGGGGACAATGAGCAGTTCTTC. This sequence joins TRBV5-1 and TRBJ2-1; 11 positions agree with TRBD1. Germline-derived CDR1 and CDR2 are SGHRS and YFSETQ. The CDR3 loop spans 16 amino acids. V lost 3 bases and J lost 5; bases outside the gene matches: 7.

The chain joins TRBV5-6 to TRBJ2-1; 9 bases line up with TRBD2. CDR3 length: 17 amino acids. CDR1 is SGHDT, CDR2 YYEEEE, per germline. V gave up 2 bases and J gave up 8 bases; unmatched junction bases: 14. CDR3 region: CASSFPSNERGADEQFF. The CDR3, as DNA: TGTGCCAGCAGCTTCCCAAGTAACGAGCGGGGGGCCGATGAGCAGTTCTTC.

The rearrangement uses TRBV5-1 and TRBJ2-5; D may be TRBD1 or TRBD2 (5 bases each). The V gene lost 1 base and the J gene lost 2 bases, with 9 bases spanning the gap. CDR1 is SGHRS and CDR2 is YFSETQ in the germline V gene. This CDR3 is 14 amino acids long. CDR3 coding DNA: TGCGCCAGCAGCTTGATCGGGGCACAAGAGACCCAGTACTTC. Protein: CASSLIGAQETQYF.

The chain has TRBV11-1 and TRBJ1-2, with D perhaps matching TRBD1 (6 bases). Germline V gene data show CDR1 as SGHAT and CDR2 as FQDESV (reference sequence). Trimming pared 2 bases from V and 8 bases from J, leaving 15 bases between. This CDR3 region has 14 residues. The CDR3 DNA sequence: TGTGCCAGCAGCTTAAGACCGGGGGCGCAAGGCTACACCTTC. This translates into CASSLRPGAQGYTF.

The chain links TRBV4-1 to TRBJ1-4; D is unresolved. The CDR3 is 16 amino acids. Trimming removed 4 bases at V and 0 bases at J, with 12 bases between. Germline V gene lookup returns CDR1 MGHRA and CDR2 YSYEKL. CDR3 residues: CASSPPRKATNEKLFF. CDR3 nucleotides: TGCGCCAGCAGCCCCCCCCGAAAAGCAACTAATGAAAAACTGTTTTTT.

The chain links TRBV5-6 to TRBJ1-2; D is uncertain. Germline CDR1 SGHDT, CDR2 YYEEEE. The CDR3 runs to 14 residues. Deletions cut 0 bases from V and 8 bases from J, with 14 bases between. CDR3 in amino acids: CASSLAGASPGYTF. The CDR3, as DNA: TGTGCCAGCAGCTTGGCAGGCGCATCCCCAGGCTACACCTTC. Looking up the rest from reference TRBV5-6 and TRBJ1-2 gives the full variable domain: DAGVTQSPTHLIKTRGQQVTLRCSPKSGHDTVSWYQQALGQGPQFIFQYYEEEERQRGNFPDRFSGHQFPNYSSELNVNALLLGDSALYLCASSLAGASPGYTFGSGTRLTVV.

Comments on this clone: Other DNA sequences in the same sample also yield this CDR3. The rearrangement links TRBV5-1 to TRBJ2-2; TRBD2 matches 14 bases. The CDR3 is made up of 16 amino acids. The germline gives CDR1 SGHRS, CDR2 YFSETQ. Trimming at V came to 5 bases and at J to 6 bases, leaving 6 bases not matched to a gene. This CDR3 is CASRPQGLAGAGELFF. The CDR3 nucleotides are TGCGCCAGCAGACCTCAGGGACTAGCGGGGGCCGGGGAGCTGTTTTTT.

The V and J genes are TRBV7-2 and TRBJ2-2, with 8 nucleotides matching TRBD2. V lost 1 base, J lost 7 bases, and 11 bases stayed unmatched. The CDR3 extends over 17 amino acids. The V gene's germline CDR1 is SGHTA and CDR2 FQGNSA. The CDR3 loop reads CASSLVGSGAVGGELFF. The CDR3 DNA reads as TGTGCCAGCAGCTTAGTCGGTAGCGGGGCCGTTGGCGGGGAGCTGTTTTTT.

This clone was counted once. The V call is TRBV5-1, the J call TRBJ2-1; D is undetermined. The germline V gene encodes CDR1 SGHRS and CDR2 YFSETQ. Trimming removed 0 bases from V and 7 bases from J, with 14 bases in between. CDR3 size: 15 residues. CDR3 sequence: CASSLGGIGRNEQFF. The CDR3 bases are TGCGCCAGCAGCTTGGGTGGTATAGGTCGGAATGAGCAGTTCTTC.